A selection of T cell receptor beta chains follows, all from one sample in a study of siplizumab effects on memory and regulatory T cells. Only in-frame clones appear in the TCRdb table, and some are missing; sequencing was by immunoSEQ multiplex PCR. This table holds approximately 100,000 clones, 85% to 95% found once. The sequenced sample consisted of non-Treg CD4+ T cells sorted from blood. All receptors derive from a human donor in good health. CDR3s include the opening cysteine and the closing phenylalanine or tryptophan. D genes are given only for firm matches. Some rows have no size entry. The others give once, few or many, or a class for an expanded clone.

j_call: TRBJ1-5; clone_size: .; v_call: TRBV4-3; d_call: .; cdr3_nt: TGCGCCAGCAGCCAGGAGAGCTATAGCAATCAGCCCCAGCATTTT; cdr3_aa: CASSQESYSNQPQHF
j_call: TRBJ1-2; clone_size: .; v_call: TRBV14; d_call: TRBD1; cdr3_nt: TGTGCCAGCAGCTTATACCGGGACAGCTATGGCTACACCTTC; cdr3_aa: CASSLYRDSYGYTF
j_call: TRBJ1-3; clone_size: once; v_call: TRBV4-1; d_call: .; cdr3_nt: TGCGCCAGCAGCCGCCAGACGTACACCGACTCTGGAAACACCATATATTTT; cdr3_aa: CASSRQTYTDSGNTIYF
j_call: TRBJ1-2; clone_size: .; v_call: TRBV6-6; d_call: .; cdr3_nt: TGTGCCAGCAGTTTAAGGGATGGCTACACCTTC; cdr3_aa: CASSLRDGYTF
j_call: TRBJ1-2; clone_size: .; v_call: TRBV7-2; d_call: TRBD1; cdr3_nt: TGTGCCAGCAGCCACCGGGACAGGGCCTTACGCGGCTACACCTTC; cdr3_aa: CASSHRDRALRGYTF
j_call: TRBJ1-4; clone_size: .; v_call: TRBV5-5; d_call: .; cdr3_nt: TGTGCCAGCAGCTTGGATCGGGGAATGGCAACTAATGAAAAACTGTTTTTT; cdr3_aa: CASSLDRGMATNEKLFF
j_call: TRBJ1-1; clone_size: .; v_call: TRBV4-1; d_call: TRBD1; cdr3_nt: TGCGCCAGCAGCCACAAACAGGGGGCCGACACTGAAGCTTTCTTT; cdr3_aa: CASSHKQGADTEAFF
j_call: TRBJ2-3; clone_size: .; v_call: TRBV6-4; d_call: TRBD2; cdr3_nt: TGTGCCAGCAGTGCGGGGCTAGCGGGGTATACGCAGTATTTT; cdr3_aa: CASSAGLAGYTQYF
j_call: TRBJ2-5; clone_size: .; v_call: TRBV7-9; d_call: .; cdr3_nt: TGTGCCAGCAGCTCAGGGTCGTACCAAGAGACCCAGTACTTC; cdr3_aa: CASSSGSYQETQYF
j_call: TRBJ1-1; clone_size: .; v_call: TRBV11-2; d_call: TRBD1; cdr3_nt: TGTGCCAGCAGCTTACCTAACAGGGGGCAGTATCAAGCTTTCTTT; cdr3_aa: CASSLPNRGQYQAFF
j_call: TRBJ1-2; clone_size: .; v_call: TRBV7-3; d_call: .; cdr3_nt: TGTGCCAGCAGTCGGTTCTATGGCTACACCTTC; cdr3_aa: CASSRFYGYTF
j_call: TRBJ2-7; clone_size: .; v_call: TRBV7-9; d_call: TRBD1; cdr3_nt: TGTGCCAGCAGCTCACGCGGACAGGGAGTGAACTACGAGCAGTACTTC; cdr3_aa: CASSSRGQGVNYEQYF
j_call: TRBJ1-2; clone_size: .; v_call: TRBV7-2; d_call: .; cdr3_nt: TGTGCCAGCAGCTTAAATGACAGGACCCTCGGTGATGGCTACACCTTC; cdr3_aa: CASSLNDRTLGDGYTF
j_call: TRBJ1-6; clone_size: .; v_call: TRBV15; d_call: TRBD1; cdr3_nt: TGTGCCACCAGCAGAGCAGGGACAGGGGGATCACCCCTCCACTTT; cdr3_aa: CATSRAGTGGSPLHF
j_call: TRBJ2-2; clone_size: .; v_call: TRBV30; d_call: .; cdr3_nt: TGTGCCTGGAGTGGGAGGAACACCGGGGAGCTGTTTTTT; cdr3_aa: CAWSGRNTGELFF
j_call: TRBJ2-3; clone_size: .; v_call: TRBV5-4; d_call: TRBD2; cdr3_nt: TGTGCCAGCAGGCCTCAGGGACTAGTGCGATCAGATACGCAGTATTTT; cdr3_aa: CASRPQGLVRSDTQYF
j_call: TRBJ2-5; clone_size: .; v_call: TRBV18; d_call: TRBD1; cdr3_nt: TGTGCCAGCTCACACAGGGGCTACCAAGAGACCCAGTACTTC; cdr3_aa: CASSHRGYQETQYF
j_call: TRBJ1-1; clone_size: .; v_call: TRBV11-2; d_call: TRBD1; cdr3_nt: TGTGCCGGCAGCCCCCAGGGGGGGCGAACTGAAGCTTTCTTT; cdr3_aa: CAGSPQGGRTEAFF
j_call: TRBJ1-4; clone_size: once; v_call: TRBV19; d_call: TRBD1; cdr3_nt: TGTGCCAGTAGTATCGGGACAGGGGGTGAAAAACTGTTTTTT; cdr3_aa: CASSIGTGGEKLFF
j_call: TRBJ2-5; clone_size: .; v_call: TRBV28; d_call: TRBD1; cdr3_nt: TGTGCCAGCAGTTTATTGGGGACAGGTCCACAAGAGACCCAGTACTTC; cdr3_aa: CASSLLGTGPQETQYF